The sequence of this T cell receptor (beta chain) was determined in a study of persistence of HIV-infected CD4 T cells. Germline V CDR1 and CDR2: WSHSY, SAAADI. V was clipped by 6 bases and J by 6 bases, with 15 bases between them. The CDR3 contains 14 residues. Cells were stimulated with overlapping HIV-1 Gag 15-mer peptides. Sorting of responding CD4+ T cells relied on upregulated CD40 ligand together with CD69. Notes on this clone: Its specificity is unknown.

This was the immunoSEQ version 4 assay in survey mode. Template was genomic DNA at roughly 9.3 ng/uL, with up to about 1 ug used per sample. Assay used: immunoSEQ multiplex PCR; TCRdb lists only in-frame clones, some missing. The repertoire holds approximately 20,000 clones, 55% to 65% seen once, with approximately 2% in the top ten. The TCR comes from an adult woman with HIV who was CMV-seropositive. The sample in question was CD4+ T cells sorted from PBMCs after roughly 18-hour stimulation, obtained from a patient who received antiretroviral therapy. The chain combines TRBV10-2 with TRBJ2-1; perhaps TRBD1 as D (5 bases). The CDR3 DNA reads TGCGCCAGCAGGGAACAGACAGCCGCCAATGAGCAGTTCTTC. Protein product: CASREQTAANEQFF.